Listed here are 29 T cell receptor beta chains from one sample, sequenced in a study of blood T cell repertoires in COVID-19. Assay: immunoSEQ multiplex PCR; the TCRdb copy retains only in-frame clones and omits some. The sample comprises 75,000 or so clones, 65% to 85% of which are singletons, and 3.5% to 4% rests with the top ten. The sample taken for sequencing was peripheral blood. These receptor sequences come from a man between 50 and 59 years old with acute or convalescent COVID-19.

The rearrangement joins TRBV4-1 to TRBJ2-1, with TRBD2 matching over 9 bases. This CDR3 has 17 amino acids. Per the germline V gene, CDR1 is MGHRA and CDR2 is YSYEKL. After removal of 0 bases from V and 3 bases from J, the junction contained 6 bases not matched to a gene. The chain's CDR3 is CASSQDMRGGIYNEQFF. CDR3 in DNA: TGCGCCAGCAGCCAAGATATGCGGGGGGGTATCTACAATGAGCAGTTCTTC.

The V call is TRBV21-1, the J call TRBJ2-6; the table's D call, TRBD1, was not checked against the DNA. TRBV21-1 is given as a pseudogene. CDR3 size: 19 residues. The CDR3 spells CASSLPWDRGSSGANVLTF. The CDR3 DNA is TGTGCCAGCAGCCTTCCCTGGGACAGGGGAAGCTCTGGGGCCAACGTCCTGACTTTC.

The rearrangement uses TRBV7-6 and TRBJ1-1; D possibly corresponds to TRBD1 (6 bases). The CDR3 contains 15 residues. Trimming took off 0 bases at V and 4 bases at J, with 12 bases between the two ends. CDR1 and CDR2 (germline): SGHVS, FNYEAQ. The CDR3 DNA reads TGTGCCAGCAGCTTAGCAGCCCAAGGGGGCACTGAAGCTTTCTTT. Translating it yields CASSLAAQGGTEAFF.

The genes are TRBV7-2 and TRBJ1-5; tentative D call: TRBD1 (6 bases). Germline lookup yields CDR1 SGHTA and CDR2 FQGNSA. The CDR3 length is 15 residues. Trimming removed 5 bases at V and 3 bases at J, with 14 bases between. The CDR3: CASSVGGHDNQPQHF. DNA of the CDR3: TGTGCCAGCAGCGTAGGGGGACACGACAATCAGCCCCAGCATTTT.

This clone occurred a few times. The chain is built from TRBV7-2 and TRBJ2-7; D not resolved. V gave up 4 bases and J gave up 5 bases, with 12 bases separating them. Germline V lookup: CDR1 SGHTA, CDR2 FQGNSA. The CDR3 loop spans 13 amino acids. Here the CDR3 DNA reads TGTGCCAGCAGCTATGCAGACGAGGACGAGCAGTACTTC. Amino acids: CASSYADEDEQYF.

V usage is TRBV7-6 and J usage is TRBJ2-1, with TRBD1 as a possible D gene (6 bases). V lost 2 bases to trimming and J lost 0 bases, with 11 bases between them. The germline CDR1 and CDR2 sequences are SGHVS and FNYEAQ. The CDR3 sequence is 16 residues long. The CDR3 bases are TGTGCCAGCAGCTTATCGAGAGGGGGCTCCTACAATGAGCAGTTCTTC. It is translated as CASSLSRGGSYNEQFF.

V usage is TRBV5-4 and J usage is TRBJ2-3; perhaps TRBD2 as D (7 bases). V lost 0 bases, J lost 0 bases, and 11 bases lay in between. This CDR3 region has 16 residues. Germline V gene data show CDR1 as SGHNT and CDR2 as YYREEE (reference sequence). CDR3 DNA: TGTGCCAGCAGCTTGGTTGGGGGGGCGAGCACAGATACGCAGTATTTT. Its protein product is CASSLVGGASTDTQYF.

V usage is TRBV4-3 and J usage is TRBJ2-7; 9 positions agree with TRBD1. The CDR3 runs to 15 residues. With V trimmed by 4 bases and J by 4 bases, 8 bases remained unmatched. Germline V gene lookup returns CDR1 LGHNA and CDR2 YSLEER. The CDR3 bases are TGCGCCAGCAGCCCAGGGACAGGGATCTCTTACGAGCAGTACTTC. Translated: CASSPGTGISYEQYF.

Here the CDR3 DNA reads TGTGCCAGCAGTTCCGGGACAGGGGGCTACGAGCAGTACTTC. This sequence encodes CASSSGTGGYEQYF. This rearrangement joins TRBV27 to TRBJ2-7, with TRBD1 matching 11 bases. The CDR3 runs 14 residues. Trimming removed 4 bases from V and 3 bases from J; junction bases left unmatched: 2. The germline CDR1 and CDR2 sequences are MNHEY and SMNVEV (reference sequence).

The V call is TRBV27, the J call TRBJ2-7; 10 bases align to TRBD2. Trimming cost V 6 bases and J 3 bases; bases outside gene matches: 5. Germline V gene data show CDR1 as MNHEY and CDR2 as SMNVEV (reference sequence). The CDR3 sequence is 14 residues long. The CDR3 sequence: CASRALAGVYEQYF. The CDR3 DNA follows: TGTGCCAGCAGAGCCCTAGCGGGAGTCTACGAGCAGTACTTC.

This clone occurred a few times. V gene TRBV7-2 combines with J gene TRBJ2-1; 7 nucleotides line up with TRBD2. From germline, CDR1 is SGHTA and CDR2 FQGNSA. The J segment lost 4 bases and the V segment lost 1 base, leaving 4 bases of the junction unmatched. CDR3 length: 15 residues. The CDR3 protein is CASSLVPSGYNEQFF. The CDR3, as DNA: TGTGCCAGCAGCTTAGTACCTAGCGGTTACAATGAGCAGTTCTTC.

The chain combines TRBV11-3 with TRBJ2-1, with D perhaps TRBD2 (6 bases). Germline V gives CDR1 SGHNT, CDR2 YENEEA. The CDR3 spans 12 residues. V lost 5 bases to trimming and J lost 11 bases, with 13 bases between them. CDR3 bases: TGTGCCAGCAGCAGACTAGAATCACAGCAGTTCTTC. Translated, it gives CASSRLESQQFF.

The V gene is TRBV29-1, the J gene TRBJ2-7; 9 bases match TRBD1. The CDR3 totals 14 residues. J gave up 3 bases and V 5 bases, and 8 bases lay outside the gene matches. CDR1 and CDR2 from the germline V gene are SQVTM and ANQGSEA. The CDR3 reads CSVRPRTGDYEQYF. In DNA form, the CDR3 reads TGCAGCGTTCGTCCAAGGACAGGGGACTACGAGCAGTACTTC.

The sample holds a few counts of this clone. The CDR3 loop is CASSLPGWGNQPQHF. The DNA of the CDR3 is TGTGCCAGCAGTCTACCGGGTTGGGGCAATCAGCCCCAGCATTTT. The rearrangement uses TRBV25-1 and TRBJ1-5; D is uncertain. V was shortened by 5 bases and J by 2 bases, with 13 bases between the two germline ends. This CDR3 spans 15 amino acids. CDR1 is MGHDK and CDR2 is SYGVNS in the germline V gene.

This chain joins TRBV20-1 and TRBJ1-5; D is ambiguous. This CDR3 is 12 amino acids long. The germline V gene encodes CDR1 DFQATT and CDR2 SNEGSKA (reference sequence). The V gene lost 3 bases and the J gene lost 4 bases, with 7 bases spanning the gap. CDR3 sequence: CSASNLNQPQHF. The CDR3 coding sequence is TGCAGTGCTAGTAATCTGAATCAGCCCCAGCATTTT.

This clone has only a few counts. The genes are TRBV13 and TRBJ1-4, with 9 positions matching TRBD1. Trimming at V came to 0 bases and at J to 4 bases, leaving 0 bases not matched to a gene. Germline V gives CDR1 PRHDT, CDR2 FYEKMQ (reference sequence). This CDR3 has 15 amino acids. CDR3 amino acids: CASSLGGQGNEKLFF. DNA for the CDR3: TGTGCCAGCAGCTTAGGGGGACAGGGTAATGAAAAACTGTTTTTT.

The rearrangement joins TRBV5-6 to TRBJ2-7; a possible D gene is TRBD1 (6 bases). The CDR3 consists of 15 residues. Germline CDR1 is SGHDT and CDR2 is YYEEEE. V lost 0 bases to trimming and J lost 5 bases, with 15 bases between them. CDR3 loop: CASSLVGTPVHEQYF. In nucleotides, the CDR3 is TGTGCCAGCAGCTTGGTGGGGACACCCGTCCACGAGCAGTACTTC.

This clone showed up many times. The J gene is TRBJ2-5, the V gene TRBV15; 8 nucleotides align to TRBD2. Germline lookup yields CDR1 LNHNV and CDR2 YYDKDF (reference sequence). Trimming took 1 base from V and 4 from J; bases not matched to a gene: 5. The CDR3 is 15 amino acids. Here the CDR3 reads CATSRVGGAGETQYF. In DNA, the CDR3 is TGTGCCACCAGCAGAGTCGGGGGGGCCGGAGAGACCCAGTACTTC.

CDR3 bases: TGTGCCAGCAGCCAACTACAGGGCCTCGGGTATTTT. This sequence encodes CASSQLQGLGYF. The chain recombines TRBV7-6 with TRBJ2-3; TRBD1 is a possible D gene (6 bases). The CDR3 length is 12 residues. Germline-derived CDR1 and CDR2 are SGHVS and FNYEAQ. The V gene lost 5 bases and the J gene lost 14 bases, with 17 bases spanning the gap. Supplemented by reference TRBV7-6 and TRBJ2-3, the full variable domain reads GAGVSQSPRYKVTKRGQDVALRCDPISGHVSLYWYRQALGQGPEFLTYFNYEAQQDKSGLPNDRFSAERPEGSISTLTIQRTEQRDSAMYRCASSQLQGLGYFGPGTRLTVL.

The chain employs TRBV24-1 and TRBJ2-1, with D possibly TRBD2 on 6 matching bases. The length of the CDR3 is 15 residues. From germline, CDR1 is KGHDR and CDR2 SFDVKD. V lost 1 base and J 7 bases, leaving 13 bases between the germline ends. This CDR3 reads CATSDFPGSGNEQFF. CDR3 bases: TGTGCCACCAGTGATTTTCCCGGGAGTGGGAATGAGCAGTTCTTC.

There are a few counts of this clone. The rearrangement uses TRBV7-3 and TRBJ2-5; a weak D match, TRBD1 (6 bases). V lost 2 bases, J lost 0 bases, and 7 bases lay in between. CDR3 length: 14 amino acids. CDR1 is SGHTA, CDR2 FQGTGA, per germline. This CDR3 reads CASSLQGYQETQYF. The CDR3 DNA reads as TGTGCCAGCAGCTTACAGGGGTACCAAGAGACCCAGTACTTC.

The V and J genes are TRBV14 and TRBJ1-3; weak D call: TRBD1 (5 bases). The CDR3 has 16 residues. From germline, CDR1 is SGHDN and CDR2 FVKESK. V was pared by 4 bases and J by 0 bases, with 13 bases between. The DNA of the CDR3 is TGTGCCAGCAGCCTGGGACTTGCTCGCTCTGGAAACACCATATATTTT. This encodes CASSLGLARSGNTIYF.

V gene TRBV18 combines with J gene TRBJ2-1; possible D gene TRBD2, 6 bases. Germline lookup yields CDR1 KGHSH and CDR2 LQKENI. CDR3 size: 13 residues. Trimming took off 1 base at V and 7 bases at J, with 8 bases between the two ends. CDR3 loop: CASSPRGGNEQFF. The CDR3 DNA sequence: TGTGCCAGCTCACCACGTGGGGGGAATGAGCAGTTCTTC.

The sample holds one count of this clone. J is TRBJ2-1 and V is TRBV11-2, with 11 bases fitting TRBD1. V was pared by 5 bases and J by 7 bases, with 7 bases of the junction left unmatched. This CDR3 has 15 residues. Germline V gives CDR1 SGHAT, CDR2 FQNNGV. DNA for the CDR3: TGTGCCAGCAGCCGGGGGACAGGGGGTGAAAATGAGCAGTTCTTC. Its protein product is CASSRGTGGENEQFF.

This clone was counted a single time. This rearrangement joins TRBV24-1 to TRBJ1-2; tentatively, D is TRBD1 (6 bases). Trimming pared 3 bases from V and 4 bases from J, leaving 11 bases between. This CDR3 comprises 14 residues. The germline V gene has CDR1 KGHDR and CDR2 SFDVKD. This CDR3 is CATSDQGTPYGYTF. The CDR3 region has the DNA TGTGCCACCAGTGATCAAGGGACACCCTATGGCTACACCTTC.

This rearrangement joins TRBV23-1 to TRBJ1-1; D might be TRBD1 (6 bases). TRBV23-1 is flagged as an ORF with uncertain function. This CDR3 is built from 16 residues. Trimming took off 4 bases at V and 1 base at J, with 16 bases between the two ends. In nucleotides, the CDR3 is TGCGCCAGCAGTCGGGGGCGTATGGGGCAGAACACTGAAGCTTTCTTT. As protein: CASSRGRMGQNTEAFF.

The V and J genes are TRBV9 and TRBJ2-2; the D is unclear. This CDR3 spans 13 amino acids. V was shortened by 0 bases and J by 5 bases, with 5 bases between the two germline ends. Germline V gives CDR1 SGDLS, CDR2 YYNGEE. The chain's CDR3 is CASSVGDTGELFF. DNA of the CDR3: TGTGCCAGCAGCGTAGGAGATACCGGGGAGCTGTTTTTT.

The chain recombines TRBV19 with TRBJ2-2; TRBD2 matches at 12 bases. This CDR3 has 16 residues. In germline, CDR1 is LNHDA, CDR2 SQIVND (reference sequence). The DNA for the CDR3 is TGTGCAACGTGGGCTAGCGGGAGGGCGAACACCGGGGAGCTGTTTTTT. Encoded protein: CATWASGRANTGELFF.

The chain combines TRBV6-1 with TRBJ2-7; 9 bases match TRBD1. The germline CDR1 and CDR2 sequences are MNHNS and SASEGT. This CDR3 contains 16 residues. Germline trimming cut 1 base from V and 2 bases from J; bases unmatched to any gene: 6. CDR3 sequence reads: CASSEGGQGSAYEQYF. In DNA form, the CDR3 reads TGTGCCAGCAGTGAAGGAGGACAGGGGTCAGCCTACGAGCAGTACTTC.